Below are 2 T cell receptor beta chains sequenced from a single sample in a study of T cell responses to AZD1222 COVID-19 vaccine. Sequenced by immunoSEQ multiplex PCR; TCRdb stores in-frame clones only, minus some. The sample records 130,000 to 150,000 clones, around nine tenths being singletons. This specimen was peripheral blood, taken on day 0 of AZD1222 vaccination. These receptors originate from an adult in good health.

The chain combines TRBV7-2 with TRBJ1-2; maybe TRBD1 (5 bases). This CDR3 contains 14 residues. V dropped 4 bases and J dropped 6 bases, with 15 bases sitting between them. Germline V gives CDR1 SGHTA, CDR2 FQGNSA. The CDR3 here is CASSSVWGVDGYTF. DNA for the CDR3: TGTGCCAGCAGCTCCGTTTGGGGGGTTGATGGCTACACCTTC.

Written as DNA, the CDR3 is TGTGCCAGCAGCCCCGCGGGGGCGGCTTACGGGGAGCTGTTTTTT. It is translated as CASSPAGAAYGELFF. V and J are TRBV11-3 and TRBJ2-2; D is perhaps TRBD2 (7 bases). V gave up 5 bases and J gave up 7 bases, with 17 bases separating them. Germline CDR1 and CDR2: SGHNT and YENEEA. The CDR3 runs to 15 residues.